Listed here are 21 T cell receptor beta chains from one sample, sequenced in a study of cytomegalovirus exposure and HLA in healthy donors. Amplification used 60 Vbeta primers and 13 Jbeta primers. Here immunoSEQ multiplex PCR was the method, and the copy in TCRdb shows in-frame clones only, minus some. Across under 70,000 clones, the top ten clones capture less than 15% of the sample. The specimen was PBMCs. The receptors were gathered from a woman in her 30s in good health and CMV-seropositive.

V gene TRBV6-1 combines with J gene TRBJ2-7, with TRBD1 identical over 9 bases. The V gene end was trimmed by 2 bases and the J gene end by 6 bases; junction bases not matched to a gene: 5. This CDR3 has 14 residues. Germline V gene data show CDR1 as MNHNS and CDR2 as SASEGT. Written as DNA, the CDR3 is TGTGCCAGCAGTGAAAGGACAGGGGATTCCGAGCAGTACTTC. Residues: CASSERTGDSEQYF.

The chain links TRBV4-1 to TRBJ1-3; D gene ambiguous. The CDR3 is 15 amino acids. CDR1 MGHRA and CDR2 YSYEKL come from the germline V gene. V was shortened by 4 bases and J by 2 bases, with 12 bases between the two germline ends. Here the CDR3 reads CASSPHPEAGNTIYF. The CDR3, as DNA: TGCGCCAGCAGCCCCCACCCGGAGGCTGGAAACACCATATATTTT.

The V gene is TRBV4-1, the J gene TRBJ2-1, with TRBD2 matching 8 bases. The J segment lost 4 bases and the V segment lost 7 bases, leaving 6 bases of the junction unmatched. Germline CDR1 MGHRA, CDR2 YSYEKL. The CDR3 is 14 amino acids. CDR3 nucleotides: TGCGCCAGCACCCGGGGGGGAGTTTACAATGAGCAGTTCTTC. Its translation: CASTRGGVYNEQFF.

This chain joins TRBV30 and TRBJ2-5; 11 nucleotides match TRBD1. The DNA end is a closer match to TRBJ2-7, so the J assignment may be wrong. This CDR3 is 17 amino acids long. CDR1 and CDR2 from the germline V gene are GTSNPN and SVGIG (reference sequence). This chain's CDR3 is CAWSVRDRGEMGYEQYF. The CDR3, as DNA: TGTGCCTGGAGTGTACGGGACAGGGGGGAAATGGGCTACGAGCAGTACTTC.

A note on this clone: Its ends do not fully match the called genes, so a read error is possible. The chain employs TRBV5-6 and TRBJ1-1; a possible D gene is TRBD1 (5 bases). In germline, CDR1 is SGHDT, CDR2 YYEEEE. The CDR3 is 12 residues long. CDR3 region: CASSFGTTEDFF. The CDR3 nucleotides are TGTGCCAGCAGCTTCGGGACTACTGAAGATTTCTTT.

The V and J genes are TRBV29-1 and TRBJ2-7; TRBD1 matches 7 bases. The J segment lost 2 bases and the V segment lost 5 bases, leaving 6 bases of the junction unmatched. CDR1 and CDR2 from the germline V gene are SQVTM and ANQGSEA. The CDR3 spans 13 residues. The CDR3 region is CSVTGTDTYEQYF. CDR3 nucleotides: TGCAGCGTTACCGGGACAGACACCTACGAGCAGTACTTC.

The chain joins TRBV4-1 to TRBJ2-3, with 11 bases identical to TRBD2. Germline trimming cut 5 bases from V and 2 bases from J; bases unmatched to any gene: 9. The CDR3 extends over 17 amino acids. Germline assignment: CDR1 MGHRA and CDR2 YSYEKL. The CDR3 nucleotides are TGCGCCAGCAGCGCTGCTAGCGGGAGGCCCCCCACAGATACGCAGTATTTT. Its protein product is CASSAASGRPPTDTQYF.

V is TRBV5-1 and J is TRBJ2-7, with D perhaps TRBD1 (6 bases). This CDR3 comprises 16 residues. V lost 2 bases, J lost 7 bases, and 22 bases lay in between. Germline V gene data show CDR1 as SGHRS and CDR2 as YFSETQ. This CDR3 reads CASSFGRQVPRGEQYF. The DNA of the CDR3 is TGCGCCAGCAGCTTTGGCCGACAGGTGCCGAGAGGGGAGCAGTACTTC.

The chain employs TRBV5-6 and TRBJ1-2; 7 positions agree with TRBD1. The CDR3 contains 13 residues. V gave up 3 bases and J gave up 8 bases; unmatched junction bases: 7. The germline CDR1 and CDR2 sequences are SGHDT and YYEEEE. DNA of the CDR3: TGTGCCAGCAGCTCCGGACAGGTTCGAGGCTACACCTTC. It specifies CASSSGQVRGYTF. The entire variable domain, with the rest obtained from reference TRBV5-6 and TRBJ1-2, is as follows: DAGVTQSPTHLIKTRGQQVTLRCSPKSGHDTVSWYQQALGQGPQFIFQYYEEEERQRGNFPDRFSGHQFPNYSSELNVNALLLGDSALYLCASSSGQVRGYTFGSGTRLTVV.

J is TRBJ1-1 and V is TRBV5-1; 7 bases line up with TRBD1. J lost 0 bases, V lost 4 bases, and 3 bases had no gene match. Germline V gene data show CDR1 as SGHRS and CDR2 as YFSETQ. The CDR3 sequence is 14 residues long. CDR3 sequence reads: CASSTGQMNTEAFF. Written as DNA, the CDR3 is TGCGCCAGCAGCACGGGACAGATGAACACTGAAGCTTTCTTT.

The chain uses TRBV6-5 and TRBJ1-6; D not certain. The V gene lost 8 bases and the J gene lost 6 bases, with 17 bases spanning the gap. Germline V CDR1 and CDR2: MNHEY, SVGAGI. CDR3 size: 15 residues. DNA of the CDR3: TGTGCCAGCTCCATAGAGGGTGGAACTAATTCACCCCTCCACTTT. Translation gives CASSIEGGTNSPLHF.

The CDR3 DNA is TGTGCCTGGGGTAGTCGGGAGGGCGCAGGCCTTTATGGCTACACCTTC. Protein: CAWGSREGAGLYGYTF. This chain uses TRBV30 with TRBJ1-2, with D uncertain. Trimming stripped 5 bases from V and 5 bases from J, with 24 bases between. Germline CDR1 GTSNPN, CDR2 SVGIG (reference sequence). There are 16 residues in the CDR3.

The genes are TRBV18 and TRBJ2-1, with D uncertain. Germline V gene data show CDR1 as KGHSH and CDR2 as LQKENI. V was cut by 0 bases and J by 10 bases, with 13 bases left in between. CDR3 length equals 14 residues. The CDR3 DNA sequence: TGTGCCAGCTCACCACCCGTCGCGGCGTCGGAGCAGTTCTTC. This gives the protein CASSPPVAASEQFF. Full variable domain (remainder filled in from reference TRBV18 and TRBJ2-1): NAGVMQNPRHLVRRRGQEARLRCSPMKGHSHVYWYRQLPEEGLKFMVYLQKENIIDESGMPKERFSAEFPKEGPSILRIQQVVRGDSAAYFCASSPPVAASEQFFGPGTRLTVL.

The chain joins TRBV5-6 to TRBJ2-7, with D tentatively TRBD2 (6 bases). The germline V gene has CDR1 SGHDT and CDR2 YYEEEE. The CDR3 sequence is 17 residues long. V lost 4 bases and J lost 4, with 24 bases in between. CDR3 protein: CASSDLLAARTRYEQYF. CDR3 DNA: TGTGCCAGCAGCGACTTATTAGCGGCCCGGACGAGATACGAGCAGTACTTC.

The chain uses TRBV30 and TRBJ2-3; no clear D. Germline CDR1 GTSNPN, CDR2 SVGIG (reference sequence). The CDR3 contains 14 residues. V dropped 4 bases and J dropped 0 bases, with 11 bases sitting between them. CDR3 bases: TGTGCCTGGAACCCAACCGGGAGCACAGATACGCAGTATTTT. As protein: CAWNPTGSTDTQYF. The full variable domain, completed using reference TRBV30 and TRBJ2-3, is SQTIHQWPATLVQPVGSPLSLECTVEGTSNPNLYWYRQAAGRGLQLLFYSVGIGQISSEVPQNLSASRPQDRQFILSSKKLLLSDSGFYLCAWNPTGSTDTQYFGPGTRLTVL.

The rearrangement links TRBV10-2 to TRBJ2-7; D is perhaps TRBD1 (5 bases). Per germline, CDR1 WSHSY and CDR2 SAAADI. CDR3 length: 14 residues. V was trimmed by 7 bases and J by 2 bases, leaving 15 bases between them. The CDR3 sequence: CASIRQLDAYEQYF. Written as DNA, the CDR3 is TGCGCCAGCATAAGACAGCTGGACGCCTACGAGCAGTACTTC.

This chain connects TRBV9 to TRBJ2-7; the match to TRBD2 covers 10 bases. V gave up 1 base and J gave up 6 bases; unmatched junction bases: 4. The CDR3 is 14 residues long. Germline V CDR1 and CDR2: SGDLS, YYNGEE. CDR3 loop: CASSVSGGAVEQYF. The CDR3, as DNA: TGTGCCAGCAGCGTAAGCGGGGGGGCTGTCGAGCAGTACTTC.

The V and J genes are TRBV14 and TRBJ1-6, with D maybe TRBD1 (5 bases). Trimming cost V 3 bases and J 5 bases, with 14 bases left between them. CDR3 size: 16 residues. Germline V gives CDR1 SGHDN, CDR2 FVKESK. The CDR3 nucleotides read TGTGCCAGCAGCCAGGGATGGGGGGTTCATAATTCACCCCTCCACTTT. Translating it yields CASSQGWGVHNSPLHF.

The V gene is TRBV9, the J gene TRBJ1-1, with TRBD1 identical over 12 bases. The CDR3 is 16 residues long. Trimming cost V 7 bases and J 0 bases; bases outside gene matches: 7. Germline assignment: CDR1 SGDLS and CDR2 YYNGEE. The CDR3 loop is CASGAGQGAMNTEAFF. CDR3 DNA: TGTGCCAGCGGAGCGGGACAGGGGGCCATGAACACTGAAGCTTTCTTT.

The CDR3 DNA reads as TGTGCCAGCAGCGCAAGCGCCCATCGAAACACCGGGGAGCTGTTTTTT. Protein: CASSASAHRNTGELFF. The J gene is TRBJ2-2, the V gene TRBV9; D is unclear. The CDR3 has 16 amino acids. Germline V lookup: CDR1 SGDLS, CDR2 YYNGEE. V was pared by 3 bases and J by 2 bases, with 14 bases between.

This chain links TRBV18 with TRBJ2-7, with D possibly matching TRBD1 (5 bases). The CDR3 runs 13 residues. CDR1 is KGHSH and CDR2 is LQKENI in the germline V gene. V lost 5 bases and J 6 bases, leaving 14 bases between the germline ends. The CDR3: CASSNENRREQYF. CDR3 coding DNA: TGTGCCAGCTCAAACGAGAACAGGCGCGAGCAGTACTTC.